This T cell receptor beta chain was captured by sequencing in a study of blood T cell repertoires in COVID-19. Measured with immunoSEQ multiplex PCR; TCRdb has only the in-frame clones, and not every one. The table includes fewer than 300,000 clones, approximately 91% detected once. CDR3 size: 16 residues. Germline V gives CDR1 SGHTA, CDR2 FQGNSA. V lost 4 bases and J lost 4; bases outside the gene matches: 9. This TCR was recovered from a woman in her thirties or forties with acute COVID-19. Sequenced material: PBMCs or T cells enriched from blood (not recorded which). V gene TRBV7-2 combines with J gene TRBJ2-1; 8 bases agree with TRBD2. The CDR3 coding sequence is TGTGCCAGCAGCTCGGTCCTAGCGGGCTATTACAATGAGCAGTTCTTC. Translation gives CASSSVLAGYYNEQFF.